This T cell receptor beta chain came from a study of shared clonotypes between healthy human individuals (dated by TCRdb to 2020 to 2021). Regarding the research as a whole: The cohort included three men and a couple of women between 18 and 49 years of age. For each donor, CD4 naive and CD4 memory were each given three plates, CD8 naive was given two plates, and CD8 memory was given one plate. To estimate repertoire size and how much clonotypes are shared between individuals, the study performed deep sequencing of blood TCR repertoires from roughly five healthy adults. Different laboratories and diverse techniques were used to prepare libraries and sequence TCR repertoires, to increase sequencing depth and limit assay-specific biases. Each donor's leukapheresis produced roughly between roughly 0.85 and 9.5 billion PBMCs. General conclusions and limits of the study: Sampling was limited to blood, and TCR repertoires in tissue likely differ from TCR repertoires in blood. Rarefaction of sorted-subset datasets indicated incomplete sequencing despite the large sequencing depth. Based on pairwise subsampling, the degree of clonotype sharing among donors was expected to be affected by sequencing depth. Larger estimated clonotype richness was generally found for naive subsets than for memory subsets. Higher generation probabilities were observed for clonotypes shared by all four sorted-subset donors than for non-shared clonotypes. Because the study included only a small number of donors, the genetic and exposure-history diversity represented was limited. When four donors were compared, the shared fraction of clonotypes was 5% to 6.5% for naive CD4, about 4% for naive CD8, more than 2% for memory CD4, and 0.35% to 0.4% for memory CD8.

From cysteine to phenylalanine, the CDR3 is 15 amino acids long. Only the CDR3 part of the read is kept: 45 bases, read in frame from the first base. The germline V gene gives CDR1 as MNHEY and CDR2 as SVGAGI. The junction shows trimming of 0 bases on V and 0 bases on J, plus 8 bases between the germline ends. Donors were healthy HIV-negative adults with no recently reported acute infections or vaccinations. Every donor was a Caucasian adult residing in Nashville, Tennessee, USA. CD4+ T cells were enriched by magnetic negative selection, after which naive cells were positively selected on CD45RA and the negative fraction was taken as the memory subset. Blood was obtained by leukapheresis, after which PBMCs were separated by Ficoll-Histopaque density gradient centrifugation and cryopreserved in liquid nitrogen vapor phase. Analytical flow cytometry was used to check the purity and quantity of each magnetically sorted T cell population. From each sorted fraction, genomic DNA was isolated and quantified by UV absorbance on a Nanodrop 2000c.

Using the deep immunoSEQ assay, multiplex PCR amplified TCR CDR3 regions from genomic DNA. Extracted genomic DNA from each cell subset was spread evenly across all wells of several immunoSEQ 96-well plates, with each plate serving as a replicate. For sorted subsets, each replicate PCR was loaded with 200 ng genomic DNA, equivalent to roughly 30,000 T cell genomes. The purified libraries were quantified using a Qubit 3.0 fluorometer, sized with a Bioanalyzer 2100, and then quantified again using the KAPA Library Quantification kit. Every immunoSEQ 96-well plate was sequenced on a separate single-read 150-cycle Illumina NextSeq 550 flow cell. The original methods were these. The immunoSEQ output contained only junctional sequences without quality scores, so filtering could not match that applied to full-length reads. Sequences were annotated with PyIR, a Python wrapper for IgBLAST v1.9, using IMGT germline references to assign V/J genes and CDR3. Any read was removed if the V/J assignment was weak (E-value above 1e-6), the CDR3 was missing, or the read contained stop codons, out-of-frame junctions, or ambiguous translated residues. V3J clonotypes were defined by identical inferred V gene, J gene, and CDR3 amino acid sequence. The percentage overlap between two repertoires was calculated by dividing the number of shared unique clonotypes by the size of the smaller repertoire. Repertoire richness was assessed with RTK rarefaction, the Chao1 estimator, and Recon v2.1 estimates of unobserved clonotypes. Generation probabilities were computed with OLGA for all TCRbeta clonotypes obtained by the gDNA method from a handful of donors. What TCRdb holds here is the immuneACCESS table cut down to in-frame rearrangements. Part of the clones is not present; checked against another copy, under half of the missing clones reflect an unresolved V gene, and the others are unexplained. The V and J calls and the clone size are those of that table, but D and trimming were determined from the DNA. Counted in this sample were under 2.5 million clones; 85% to 95% of them appeared once. Approximately 0.41% of the sample comes from the top ten.

About this clone: Its antigen is unknown. Base-call qualities are not available, and no considerably larger clone is one nucleotide away.

The source material was naive CD4+ T cells from PBMCs. This specimen's cell subset or site label, per the study, means: CD45RA+ positively selected. The V and J segments used are TRBV6-5 and TRBJ2-5; no D gene can be assigned with confidence. The TCR was taken from a man between 18 and 35 years old in good health. Some clones in this sample may be carry-over from other donors' samples. The DNA sequence is given as TGTGCCAGCAGTTACTCAGGCCGGTACCAAGAGACCCAGTACTTC. Translated, it reads CASSYSGRYQETQYF.